One sample yielded the 21 T cell receptor beta chains listed below, sequenced in a study of CD8 T cells in ankylosing spondylitis. Findings and limits, study-wide: For ankylosing spondylitis blood, a TCR beta motif of 7 or 8 highly homologous variants appeared characteristic.

No antigen is known for these receptors. One entry per CDR3 protein, called by TCRdb with MiXCR from the 5' RACE reads. The sample has 500,000 to 650,000 distinct CDR3 sequences, under 5.5% seen once. The sequenced sample was blood, either unsorted or a sorted T cell fraction (not recorded which). The receptors shown here come from a male donor with ankylosing spondylitis.

This clonotype was found many times. V gene TRBV11-2 combines with J gene TRBJ2-3; D uncertain. CDR1 SGHAT and CDR2 FQNNGV come from the germline V gene. The CDR3 has 13 residues. V was trimmed by 1 base and J by 4 bases, leaving 6 bases between them. Here the CDR3 reads CASSLGIADTQYF. The CDR3 DNA is TGTGCCAGCAGCTTAGGGATCGCAGATACGCAGTATTTT.

This clonotype was observed many times. V usage is TRBV4-2 and J usage is TRBJ2-7, with D perhaps TRBD2 (6 bases). Germline V gene sequence: CDR1 LGHNA, CDR2 YNFKEQ. This CDR3 contains 17 residues. V was clipped by 4 bases and J by 0 bases, with 19 bases between them. CDR3 in DNA: TGTGCCAGCAGCCCTTCTCTGGCGGGGATCTCCTCCTACGAGCAGTACTTC. This encodes CASSPSLAGISSYEQYF.

This clonotype was found many times. This sequence joins TRBV7-2 and TRBJ2-5; a possible D gene is TRBD1 (6 bases). The germline CDR1 and CDR2 sequences are SGHTA and FQGNSA. V was cut by 5 bases and J by 5 bases, with 21 bases left in between. This CDR3 contains 16 residues. The CDR3 loop is CASSNTGTPWGETQYF. As DNA, the CDR3 is TGTGCCAGCAGCAACACCGGGACACCCTGGGGTGAGACCCAGTACTTC.

This clonotype has a handful of counts. The chain combines TRBV7-6 with TRBJ2-3, with a weak D call TRBD2 (6 bases). V lost 1 base, J lost 0 bases, and 8 bases lay in between. The CDR3 totals 15 residues. Per germline, CDR1 SGHVS and CDR2 FNYEAQ. The CDR3 nucleotides are TGTGCCAGCAGCTTAGGACGGGAGAGCACAGATACGCAGTATTTT. Protein product: CASSLGRESTDTQYF.

In this sample, this clonotype turned up many times. The rearrangement uses TRBV7-2 and TRBJ2-5; D perhaps matches TRBD2 (6 bases). From germline, CDR1 is SGHTA and CDR2 FQGNSA. The CDR3 has 14 residues. V was cut by 5 bases and J by 7 bases, with 17 bases left in between. CDR3 in amino acids: CASSPEWHSGTQYF. The CDR3 DNA follows: TGTGCCAGCAGCCCGGAGTGGCATAGCGGGACCCAGTACTTC.

This chain connects TRBV2 to TRBJ2-3; D gene ambiguous. The V end was cut by 3 bases, the J end by 0 bases, with 10 bases between. The CDR3 consists of 15 residues. Germline V gives CDR1 SNHLY, CDR2 FYNNEI. CDR3 residues: CASSEIWPSTDTQYF. DNA of the CDR3: TGTGCCAGCAGTGAGATCTGGCCTAGCACAGATACGCAGTATTTT.

The sample holds many counts of this clonotype. The rearrangement links TRBV6-5 to TRBJ2-3; D not certain. V was clipped by 0 bases and J by 6 bases, with 13 bases between them. The length of the CDR3 is 15 residues. CDR1 MNHEY and CDR2 SVGAGI come from the germline V gene. This CDR3 reads CASSYSPFLGDTQYF. The CDR3 region has the DNA TGTGCCAGCAGTTACTCTCCATTTCTCGGGGATACGCAGTATTTT.

This clonotype was found many times. The chain uses TRBV28 and TRBJ2-2, with no clear D. This CDR3 has 13 amino acids. Germline CDR1 reads MDHEN; CDR2 reads SYDVKM. Trimming left V 6 bases short and J 1 base short, with 6 bases between. CDR3 amino acids: CASRDVNTGELFF. The CDR3, as DNA: TGTGCCAGCAGGGACGTGAACACCGGGGAGCTGTTTTTT.

This clonotype was counted ten times or more. The chain recombines TRBV7-8 with TRBJ1-6; D perhaps matches TRBD1 (6 bases). Germline V gene sequence: CDR1 SGHVS, CDR2 FQNEAQ. This CDR3 is 15 amino acids long. V lost 1 base and J 7 bases, leaving 11 bases between the germline ends. This chain's CDR3 is CASSLGVGGNSPLHF. CDR3 coding DNA: TGTGCCAGCAGCTTAGGGGTAGGGGGAAATTCACCCCTCCACTTT.

This clonotype has ten or more counts. V is TRBV4-3 and J is TRBJ2-3, with TRBD2 matching over 12 bases. Germline V gene lookup returns CDR1 LGHNA and CDR2 YSLEER. This CDR3 spans 15 amino acids. Unmatched junction bases numbered 6, after V lost 6 bases and J lost 5 bases. This chain's CDR3 is CASSMTSGGGDTQYF. CDR3 nucleotide sequence: TGCGCCAGCAGTATGACTAGCGGGGGTGGAGATACGCAGTATTTT.

This clonotype was seen at least ten times. This rearrangement joins TRBV6-5 to TRBJ1-6; 8 bases are shared with TRBD1. Per the germline V gene, CDR1 is MNHEY and CDR2 is SVGAGI. The junction had 6 bases not matched to a gene; V was cut back by 4 bases and J by 4 bases. CDR3 size: 16 residues. CDR3 sequence (DNA): TGTGCCAGCAGTTTTCGACAGGGGTGGTATAATTCACCCCTCCACTTT. Amino acid sequence: CASSFRQGWYNSPLHF.

In this sample, this clonotype turned up many times. This chain links TRBV29-1 with TRBJ1-4; the match to TRBD1 covers 11 bases. This CDR3 has 15 residues. Germline lookup yields CDR1 SQVTM and CDR2 ANQGSEA. V lost 7 bases to trimming and J lost 1 base; unmatched junction nucleotides: 5. CDR3 bases: TGCAGCGCTTCCGGGACAGGGGGAACTAATGAAAAACTGTTTTTT. Amino acid sequence: CSASGTGGTNEKLFF. Using reference TRBV29-1 and TRBJ1-4 for the parts outside the CDR3, the full variable domain is SAVISQKPSRDICQRGTSLTIQCQVDSQVTMMFWYRQQPGQSLTLIATANQGSEATYESGFVIDKFPISRPNLTFSTLTVSNMSPEDSSIYLCSASGTGGTNEKLFFGSGTQLSVL.

This clonotype was recorded at least ten times. The rearrangement links TRBV3-1 to TRBJ2-7; possible D gene TRBD2, 7 bases. The germline V and J ends were trimmed by 7 bases and 5 bases, with 12 bases remaining between them. CDR3 length: 12 amino acids. CDR1 is LGHDT and CDR2 is YNNKEL in the germline V gene (reference sequence). CDR3: CASTTGGDEQYF. The CDR3 DNA sequence: TGTGCCAGCACCACGGGGGGCGACGAGCAGTACTTC.

This clonotype was observed many times. The chain joins TRBV10-3 to TRBJ2-7; D might be TRBD1 (5 bases). Germline V CDR1 and CDR2: ENHRY, SYGVKD. CDR3 length equals 12 residues. V was cut by 4 bases and J by 5 bases, with 9 bases left in between. CDR3 region: CAISGTGHEQYF. Written as DNA, the CDR3 is TGTGCCATCAGTGGCACAGGTCACGAGCAGTACTTC.

The V call is TRBV6-1, the J call TRBJ2-1, with D possibly being TRBD1 (5 bases). V was shortened by 8 bases and J by 0 bases, with 14 bases between the two germline ends. Germline values: CDR1 MNHNS, CDR2 SASEGT. The CDR3 extends over 15 amino acids. In DNA, the CDR3 is TGTGCCAGCGGCCTGACAGTAAGCTCCTACAATGAGCAGTTCTTC. Translating it yields CASGLTVSSYNEQFF.

This clonotype was counted at least ten times. This chain uses TRBV20-1 with TRBJ2-1; TRBD2 matches 10 bases. CDR1 and CDR2 (germline): DFQATT, SNEGSKA (reference sequence). CDR3 size: 16 residues. The junction had 9 bases not matched to a gene; V was cut back by 3 bases and J by 4 bases. The CDR3 loop is CSARTSGSIRYNEQFF. In nucleotides, the CDR3 is TGCAGTGCTAGGACTAGCGGGTCCATCAGGTACAATGAGCAGTTCTTC.

This clonotype has ten or more counts. The chain couples TRBV24-1 to TRBJ1-5; weak D call: TRBD1 (6 bases). The CDR3 is 17 amino acids. CDR1 and CDR2 (germline): KGHDR, SFDVKD. V was trimmed by 12 bases and J by 7 bases, leaving 30 bases between them. This chain's CDR3 is CAPLFGVRGDNSQPQHF. In DNA form, the CDR3 reads TGTGCCCCACTCTTCGGGGTAAGGGGGGACAACAGCCAGCCCCAGCATTTT.

This clonotype has ten or more counts. This chain uses TRBV7-2 with TRBJ2-7, with D uncertain. Trimming took 1 base from V and 8 from J, leaving 9 bases between them. CDR3 length: 12 residues. Germline-derived CDR1 and CDR2 are SGHTA and FQGNSA. The CDR3 here is CASSLGTAKQYF. The CDR3 DNA follows: TGTGCCAGCAGCTTAGGCACGGCCAAGCAGTACTTC. The variable domain in full, with the rest retrieved from reference TRBV7-2 and TRBJ2-7, is GAGVSQSPSNKVTEKGKDVELRCDPISGHTALYWYRQSLGQGLEFLIYFQGNSAPDKSGLPSDRFSAERTGGSVSTLTIQRTQQEDSAVYLCASSLGTAKQYFGPGTRLTVT.

This clonotype has more than one count but fewer than ten. The chain couples TRBV5-1 to TRBJ2-5, with D tentatively TRBD1 (5 bases). Trimming took off 4 bases at V and 7 bases at J, with 17 bases between the two ends. The germline gives CDR1 SGHRS, CDR2 YFSETQ. The CDR3 totals 14 residues. The CDR3: CASSLRTRRGTQYF. CDR3 nucleotides: TGCGCCAGCAGCCTCCGGACAAGAAGGGGGACCCAGTACTTC.

This clonotype came up many times. J is TRBJ1-1 and V is TRBV6-5, with a tentative D call TRBD1 (5 bases). Between the trimmed V and J ends, which lost 5 bases and 1 base, there was a span of 5 bases. In germline, CDR1 is MNHEY, CDR2 SVGAGI. The CDR3 has 12 amino acids. CDR3 bases: TGTGCCAGCAGTGGACAGAACACTGAAGCTTTCTTT. Translation: CASSGQNTEAFF.

This clonotype was recorded at least ten times. The chain uses TRBV5-1 and TRBJ1-2; D not certain. Between the trimmed V and J ends, which lost 4 bases and 4 bases, there was a span of 11 bases. Germline V gives CDR1 SGHRS, CDR2 YFSETQ. The CDR3 totals 13 residues. CDR3 in DNA: TGCGCCAGCAGCCCGCTTTGGAGCTATGGCTACACCTTC. Protein sequence: CASSPLWSYGYTF.